Listed below are T cell receptor beta chains from one sample, sequenced in a study of OX40 agonist ivuxolimab in advanced cancers. Measured with immunoSEQ multiplex PCR; TCRdb has only the in-frame clones, and not every one. The sample lists about 24,000 clones, roughly 82% occurring once. Sequenced here: CD4+ or CD8+ T cells sorted from blood, sampled in a trial of the OX40 agonist ivuxolimab. The receptors here all came from an adult with an advanced solid tumor such as melanoma, head and neck, liver or kidney cancer. CDR3s include the opening cysteine and the closing phenylalanine or tryptophan.

J	V	CDR3
TRBJ2-3	TRBV13	CASSSGTSGSRSQYF
TRBJ2-2	TRBV4-1	CASRKTGGETGELFF
TRBJ2-3	TRBV15	CATSEGGTPGDTQYF
TRBJ1-1	TRBV4-1	CASSQGLGIMNTEAFF
TRBJ1-3	TRBV9	CASSAQGTSGNTIYF
TRBJ2-7	TRBV5-1	CASSLVRTGIDYEQYF
TRBJ2-3	TRBV14	CASSQDPRSTDTQYF
TRBJ2-1	TRBV13	CASKGAGSSRGYNEQFF
TRBJ2-7	TRBV5-5	CASSLAAGQALYEQYF
TRBJ2-7	TRBV28	CASSTRDESSYEQYF
TRBJ1-1	TRBV7-2	CASSPRGVWAEAFF
TRBJ2-1	TRBV7-9	CASSLESSVIHEQFF
TRBJ1-1	TRBV6-6	CASRPSKTGEAFF
TRBJ2-7	TRBV28	CASNLAVTYEQYF
TRBJ1-1	TRBV28	CASSLIQGAGEAFF
TRBJ1-5	TRBV28	CASSLTGRPQHF
TRBJ2-3	TRBV7-8	CASSSSSGSGSDTQYF
TRBJ1-5	TRBV10-1	CAGGSVSGQPQHF
TRBJ2-5	TRBV7-9	CASQAASVQETQYF
TRBJ2-7	TRBV2	CASSGRSSYEQYF
TRBJ1-4	TRBV19	CASSKTTDATNEKLFF
TRBJ2-2	TRBV9	CASSVGENGELFF
TRBJ2-2	TRBV19	CASSLGRGTGELFF
TRBJ2-2	TRBV21-1	CASTLDRGGTGELFF
TRBJ2-7	TRBV27	CASSLVGLAGYEQYF
TRBJ2-7	TRBV27	CASSLVLAGGRYEQYF
TRBJ1-5	TRBV6-5	CASSYSAQGQPQHF
TRBJ1-4	TRBV9	CASSPWTGEKLFF
TRBJ2-2	TRBV25-1	CASSVTLGHPTGELFF
TRBJ2-7	TRBV5-6	CASSRGQGENEQYF
TRBJ2-3	TRBV9	CASSPGLADTSTDTQYF
TRBJ2-3	TRBV7-6	CASSFAADTQYF
TRBJ2-5	TRBV10-3	CAISDPTSPRGFETQYF
TRBJ2-7	TRBV4-1	CASSGISYEQYF
TRBJ2-1	TRBV6-1	CASSGVPGQGHNEQFF
TRBJ1-2	TRBV2	CASSEATGQEGYTF
TRBJ1-1	TRBV15	CATSRDRAALNTEAFF